Presented here are 11 T cell receptor beta chains from one specimen sequenced in a study of cytomegalovirus exposure and HLA in healthy donors. The primer mix had 60 Vbeta and 13 Jbeta primers. This table comes from immunoSEQ multiplex PCR, and its TCRdb copy is limited to in-frame clones, with some not included. The table shows approximately 130,000 clones, with 80% to 85% occurring only once. The sample taken for sequencing was PBMCs. These receptor sequences come from a man younger than 35 in good health and CMV-seronegative.

V and J are TRBV10-1 and TRBJ2-3; D might be TRBD1 (6 bases). The germline V and J ends were trimmed by 6 bases and 4 bases, with 14 bases remaining between them. Germline CDR1 is WNHNN and CDR2 is SYGVQD (reference sequence). The CDR3 totals 14 residues. As DNA, the CDR3 is TGCGCCAGCAGAGGATCAGGGGTCGCAGATACGCAGTATTTT. Translated, it gives CASRGSGVADTQYF.

The chain couples TRBV5-6 to TRBJ1-5; 9 bases align to TRBD1. The CDR3 runs 16 residues. Unmatched junction bases numbered 6, after V lost 4 bases and J lost 1 base. Germline V CDR1 and CDR2: SGHDT, YYEEEE. CDR3 coding DNA: TGTGCCAGCAGCCAAGGACAGGGGAGAAGCAATCAGCCCCAGCATTTT. Encoded protein: CASSQGQGRSNQPQHF.

The V and J genes are TRBV5-4 and TRBJ1-1, with a weak D call TRBD1 (6 bases). From germline, CDR1 is SGHNT and CDR2 YYREEE (reference sequence). This CDR3 is built from 14 residues. V was pared by 3 bases and J by 4 bases, with 13 bases between. The CDR3 nucleotides are TGTGCCAGCAGCTACTACAGGGAGTCCACTGAAGCTTTCTTT. Residues: CASSYYRESTEAFF.

The chain joins TRBV2 to TRBJ1-2; D perhaps matches TRBD1 (5 bases). The V end was cut by 4 bases, the J end by 2 bases, with 8 bases between. CDR1 SNHLY and CDR2 FYNNEI come from the germline V gene. The CDR3 totals 13 residues. The CDR3 is CASSGAGNYGYTF. The DNA of the CDR3 is TGTGCCAGCAGTGGGGCAGGGAACTATGGCTACACCTTC.

The rearrangement joins TRBV7-8 to TRBJ1-1; D is undetermined. Germline V gene data show CDR1 as SGHVS and CDR2 as FQNEAQ. The V gene lost 2 bases and the J gene lost 1 base, with 5 bases spanning the gap. This CDR3 has 13 amino acids. CDR3: CASSLSENTEAFF. The DNA of the CDR3 is TGTGCCAGCAGCTTATCAGAGAACACTGAAGCTTTCTTT.

The V call is TRBV7-9, the J call TRBJ2-5, with TRBD2 matching 15 bases. V trimming: 5 bases; J trimming: 0 bases; junction bases outside the gene matches: 7. Germline lookup yields CDR1 SEHNR and CDR2 FQNEAQ (reference sequence). This CDR3 spans 18 amino acids. The CDR3 sequence: CASSIIGTSGGHQETQYF. The CDR3 nucleotides read TGTGCCAGCAGCATCATAGGGACTAGCGGGGGGCACCAAGAGACCCAGTACTTC.

V and J are TRBV11-2 and TRBJ1-5; weak D call: TRBD1 (6 bases). Trimming took off 0 bases at V and 6 bases at J, with 12 bases between the two ends. The CDR3 extends over 15 amino acids. Germline CDR1 and CDR2: SGHAT and FQNNGV. The CDR3 loop reads CASSLDSGEGQPQHF. The CDR3 DNA reads TGTGCCAGCAGCTTAGATTCAGGGGAGGGTCAGCCCCAGCATTTT.

V gene TRBV28 combines with J gene TRBJ2-1; a weak D match, TRBD2 (6 bases). Germline CDR1 reads MDHEN; CDR2 reads SYDVKM. Deletions cut 2 bases from V and 4 bases from J, with 9 bases between. This CDR3 is built from 14 residues. CDR3 nucleotides: TGTGCCAGCAGTTTAACGGCGGGGTACAATGAGCAGTTCTTC. This encodes CASSLTAGYNEQFF.

V usage is TRBV5-4 and J usage is TRBJ2-7, with 8 bases lining up with TRBD1. CDR3 length: 16 residues. Germline CDR1 is SGHNT and CDR2 is YYREEE (reference sequence). Trimming took 1 base from V and 2 from J; bases not matched to a gene: 8. The chain's CDR3 is CASSLPQDRGPYEQYF. Here the CDR3 DNA reads TGTGCCAGCAGCTTGCCCCAAGACAGGGGTCCCTACGAGCAGTACTTC.

The V call is TRBV19, the J call TRBJ1-3; D perhaps matches TRBD1 (6 bases). The CDR3 is 13 residues long. The germline gives CDR1 LNHDA, CDR2 SQIVND (reference sequence). V lost 5 bases and J 4 bases, leaving 9 bases between the germline ends. CDR3 protein: CASSGTGGNTIYF. The CDR3 nucleotides read TGTGCCAGTAGTGGAACAGGGGGAAACACCATATATTTT.

This CDR3 reads CATRGEYTYNSPLHF. The DNA of the CDR3 is TGTGCCACCCGGGGGGAGTACACCTATAATTCACCCCTCCACTTT. This rearrangement joins TRBV15 to TRBJ1-6, with D perhaps TRBD1 (5 bases). CDR3 size: 15 residues. V was clipped by 8 bases and J by 2 bases, with 13 bases between them. The germline V gene has CDR1 LNHNV and CDR2 YYDKDF (reference sequence).